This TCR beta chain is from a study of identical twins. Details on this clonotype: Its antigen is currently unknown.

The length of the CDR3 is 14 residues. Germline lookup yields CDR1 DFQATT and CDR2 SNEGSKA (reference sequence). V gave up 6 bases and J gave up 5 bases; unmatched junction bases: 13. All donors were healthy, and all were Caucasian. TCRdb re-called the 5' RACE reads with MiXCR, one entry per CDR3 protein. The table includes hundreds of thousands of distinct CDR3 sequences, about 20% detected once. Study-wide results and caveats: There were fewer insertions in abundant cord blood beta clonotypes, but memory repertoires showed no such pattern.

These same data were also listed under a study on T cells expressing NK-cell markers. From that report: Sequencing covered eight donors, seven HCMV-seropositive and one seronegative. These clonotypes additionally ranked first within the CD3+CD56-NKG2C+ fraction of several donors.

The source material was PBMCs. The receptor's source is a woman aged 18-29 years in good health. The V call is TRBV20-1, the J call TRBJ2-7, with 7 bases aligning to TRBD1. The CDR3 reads CSAGRQGWVNEQYF. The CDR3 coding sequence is TGCAGTGCAGGCCGACAGGGTTGGGTTAACGAGCAGTACTTC.